The clone carrying this T cell receptor (beta chain) has just a few counts. This sample is drawn from a study of T cell repertoires in cytomegalovirus infection. In the study overall: Matching HLA type, along with CMV infection, was indicated by public TCR beta signatures.

TCRdb re-called the reads through MiXCR, storing one row per CDR3 protein. The sample contains nearly 450,000 distinct CDR3 sequences, approximately 33% of which appear only once. This CDR3 has 15 amino acids. Trimming removed 5 bases at V and 6 bases at J, with 20 bases between. CDR1 DFQATT and CDR2 SNEGSKA come from the germline V gene (reference sequence). This TCR came from a human donor in good health (CMV status not recorded). Some clones in this sample may be carry-over from other donors' samples. The rearrangement links TRBV20-1 to TRBJ2-1; no definite D call. Sequenced: PBMCs. The CDR3 spells CSAREPLGRRNEQFF. CDR3 coding DNA: TGCAGTGCTCGCGAACCCCTGGGTCGGCGCAATGAGCAGTTCTTC.